This T cell receptor (beta chain) was recorded in a study of blood T cell repertoires in COVID-19. Across the whole study: Spain, Italy and the United States supplied samples that represented acute and convalescent COVID-19. T cells, B-cell-depleted T cells, or PBMCs provided the cDNA or gDNA that served as material.

Germline trimming cut 0 bases from V and 8 bases from J; bases unmatched to any gene: 9. The CDR3 is 15 amino acids. Germline V gene sequence: CDR1 LGHDT, CDR2 YNNKEL (reference sequence). In the authors' workflow: From reference gene primer amplification, estimates of nucleated cell counts were derived. Generated by immunoSEQ multiplex PCR, the TCRdb table keeps only in-frame clones and is missing some. That table is the source of V, J and clone size, and D and trimming were worked out from the DNA. In the table there are more than 100,000 clones, about 86% of which are singletons. The receptor comes from a woman in her forties or fifties with acute or convalescent COVID-19. This chain joins TRBV3-1 (or the pseudogene TRBV3-2) and TRBJ1-2; 7 nucleotides agree with TRBD1. The sequenced sample was peripheral blood. The CDR3 here is CASSQDYRGGRGYTF. DNA of the CDR3: TGTGCCAGCAGCCAAGACTACAGGGGAGGACGGGGCTACACCTTC.